The clone carrying this T cell receptor beta chain has a handful of counts. Total RNA extracted from each sample amounted to at least 6 micrograms. This specimen comes from a study of blood T cells in healthy people across ages. In germline, CDR1 is SGHDN, CDR2 FVKESK. Trimming took 1 base from V and 5 from J, leaving 6 bases between them. The CDR3 sequence is 13 residues long. Alongside a J-beta primer mix, a sample-barcoded 5' primer served in a second PCR lasting 7 to 11 cycles. TCRdb used MiXCR to reprocess the 5' RACE reads, holding one entry per CDR3 protein. The sample lists fewer than 900,000 distinct CDR3 sequences, around half occurring once.

This rearrangement joins TRBV14 to TRBJ1-5; weak D call: TRBD1 (5 bases). The material sequenced was blood. This clonotype was obtained from a woman aged 60-70 years in good health. CDR3 in amino acids: CASSQGGDQPQHF. Here the CDR3 DNA reads TGTGCCAGCAGCCAAGGAGGGGATCAGCCCCAGCATTTT.